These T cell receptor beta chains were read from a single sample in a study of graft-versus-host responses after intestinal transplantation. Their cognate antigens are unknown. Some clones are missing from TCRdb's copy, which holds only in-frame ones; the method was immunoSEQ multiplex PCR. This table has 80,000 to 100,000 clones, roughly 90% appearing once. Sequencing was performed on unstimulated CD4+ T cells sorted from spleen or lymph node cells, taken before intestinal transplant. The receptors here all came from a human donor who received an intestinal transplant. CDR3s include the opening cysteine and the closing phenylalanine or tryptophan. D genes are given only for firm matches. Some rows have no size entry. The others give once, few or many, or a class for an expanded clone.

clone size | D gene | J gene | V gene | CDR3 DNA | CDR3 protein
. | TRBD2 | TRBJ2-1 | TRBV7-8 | TGTGCCAGCAGCCCGACTAGCGGGAACCCCTACAATGAGCAGTTCTTC | CASSPTSGNPYNEQFF
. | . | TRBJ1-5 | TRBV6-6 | TGTGCCAGCAGTGCCCCCGAACGGAATCAGCCCCAGCATTTT | CASSAPERNQPQHF
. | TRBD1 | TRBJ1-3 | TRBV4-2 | TGTGCCAGCAGCCAGGGACAGGGGGCCAGAAACACCATATATTTT | CASSQGQGARNTIYF
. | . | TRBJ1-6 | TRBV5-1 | TGCGCCAGCAGCTTTCGACAGTATAATTCACCCCTCCACTTT | CASSFRQYNSPLHF
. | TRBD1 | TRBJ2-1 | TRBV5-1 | TGCGCCAGCAGCGTAACCGGGACAGGGGGCGATGAGCAGTTCTTC | CASSVTGTGGDEQFF
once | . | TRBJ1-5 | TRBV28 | TGTGCCAGCAGTTTATCAAGAGGGTTTAGCAATCAGCCCCAGCATTTT | CASSLSRGFSNQPQHF
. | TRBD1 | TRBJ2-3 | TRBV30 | TGTGCCTGGAGGAGGGGACAGGGGTACGCAGATACGCAGTATTTT | CAWRRGQGYADTQYF
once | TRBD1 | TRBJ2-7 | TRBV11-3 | TGTGCCAGCAGCACACGGGGACAGGGGAATCTGTACGAGCAGTACTTC | CASSTRGQGNLYEQYF
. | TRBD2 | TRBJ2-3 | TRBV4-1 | TGCGCCAGCAGCACCCGGGACTATACAGATACGCAGTATTTT | CASSTRDYTDTQYF
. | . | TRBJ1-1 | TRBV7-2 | TGTGCCAGCAGATCGACAGGCGGTACTGAAGCTTTCTTT | CASRSTGGTEAFF
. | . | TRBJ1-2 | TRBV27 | TGTGCCAGCAGTTTAGTGGCAGGGTCTGGCTACACCTTC | CASSLVAGSGYTF
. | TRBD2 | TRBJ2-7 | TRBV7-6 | TGTGCCAGCAGCTTAGTCCCCGGGACTACCTACTACGAGCAGTACTTC | CASSLVPGTTYYEQYF
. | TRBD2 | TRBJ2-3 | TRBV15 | TGTGCCACCCGAAAGCGGGGGACCCGCACAGATACGCAGTATTTT | CATRKRGTRTDTQYF
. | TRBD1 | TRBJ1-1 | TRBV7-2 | TGTGCCAGCAGCTTAGGACAGGGAAGGGAGAATGAAGCTTTCTTT | CASSLGQGRENEAFF
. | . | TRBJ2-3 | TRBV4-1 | TGCGCCAGCAGCCGAGTATCAGGGGGATATAGCGGAGATACGCAGTATTTT | CASSRVSGGYSGDTQYF
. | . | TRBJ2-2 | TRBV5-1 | TGCGCCAGCAGCTTGGCCGAGGCCCGCACCGGGGAGCTGTTTTTT | CASSLAEARTGELFF
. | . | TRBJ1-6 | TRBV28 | TGTGCCAGCGCCCCCTTTAGGCGGTGGAGTTCACCCCTCCACTTT | CASAPFRRWSSPLHF
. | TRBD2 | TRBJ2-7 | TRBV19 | TGTGCCAGTAGTAGGCAAACTAGCGGGGAGCAGTACTTC | CASSRQTSGEQYF
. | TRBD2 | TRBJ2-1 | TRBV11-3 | TGTGCCAGCAGCTTAGATCGGGCGGGGGGTAATGAGCAGTTCTTC | CASSLDRAGGNEQFF
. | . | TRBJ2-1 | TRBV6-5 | TGTGCCAGCAGTTACGGCGGGGCTAGAAGATACAATGAGCAGTTCTTC | CASSYGGARRYNEQFF
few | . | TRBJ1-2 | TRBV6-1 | TGTGCCAGCAGAGAAGACACCCACTATGGCTACACCTTC | CASREDTHYGYTF
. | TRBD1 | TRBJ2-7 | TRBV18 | TGTGCCAGCTCACCACGACAGGGGTCCTACGAGCAGTACTTC | CASSPRQGSYEQYF
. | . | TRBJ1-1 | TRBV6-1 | TGTGCCAGCTCTCTAGAGGGGGACACTGAAGCTTTCTTT | CASSLEGDTEAFF
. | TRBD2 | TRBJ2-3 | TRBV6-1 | TGTGCCAGCAGCGGACTAGCGGGGGGCACAGATACGCAGTATTTT | CASSGLAGGTDTQYF
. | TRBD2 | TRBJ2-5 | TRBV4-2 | TGTGCCAGCAGCCAGAGACTAGCGGGAGTCAAGGAGACCCAGTACTTC | CASSQRLAGVKETQYF
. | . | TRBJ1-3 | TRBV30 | TGTGCCTGGGTCCGTACAGGGCTGGGAGGAAACACCATATATTTT | CAWVRTGLGGNTIYF
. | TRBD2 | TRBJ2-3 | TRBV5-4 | TGTGCCAGCAGCTCCCGACTAGCGGGACTCACAGATACGCAGTATTTT | CASSSRLAGLTDTQYF
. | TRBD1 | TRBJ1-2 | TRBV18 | TGTGCCAGCTCGCCGGGACAGACTAACTATGGCTACACCTTC | CASSPGQTNYGYTF
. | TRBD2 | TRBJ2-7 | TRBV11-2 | TGTGCCAGCAGCTTAGATCAAGATAGCGGGAGAGCAAAGCAGTACTTC | CASSLDQDSGRAKQYF
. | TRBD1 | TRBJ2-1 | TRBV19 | TGTGCCAGTAGTATGGACAGGGCCTCCTACAATGAGCAGTTCTTC | CASSMDRASYNEQFF
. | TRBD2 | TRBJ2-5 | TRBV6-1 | TGTGCCAGCAGTGAAGTTTTTGGCCGGGGAGGGCAAGAGACCCAGTACTTC | CASSEVFGRGGQETQYF
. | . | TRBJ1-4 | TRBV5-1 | TGCGCCAGCAGCCCGACAGGAGGAGGTGCAGAAAAACTGTTTTTT | CASSPTGGGAEKLFF
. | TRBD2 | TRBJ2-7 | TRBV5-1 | TGCGCCAGCAGCTTAGGAGCTAGCGGGAACTCCTACGAGCAGTACTTC | CASSLGASGNSYEQYF